The source of this T cell receptor (beta chain) is a study of T cells expressing NK-cell markers. With UMIs, 5'RACE template switching was used to make TCR beta cDNA. Each CDR3 protein gets one entry in TCRdb, which reprocessed the 5' RACE reads and gives no DNA. The sample data list approximately 15,000 distinct CDR3 sequences. CDR1 and CDR2 (germline): SEHNR, FQNEAQ (reference sequence). CDR3 length: 14 amino acids. The sequenced sample consisted of blood T cells: a sorted CD56 or NKG2C T cell subset, CD4+ or CD8+ T cells, or bulk PBMC T cells (not recorded which). This clonotype was sampled from a man aged 18 to 70 in good health. V and J are TRBV7-9 and TRBJ2-5; TCRdb indicates TRBD1, and absent DNA this call remains unverified. This chain's CDR3 is CASSHLWDSETQYF.